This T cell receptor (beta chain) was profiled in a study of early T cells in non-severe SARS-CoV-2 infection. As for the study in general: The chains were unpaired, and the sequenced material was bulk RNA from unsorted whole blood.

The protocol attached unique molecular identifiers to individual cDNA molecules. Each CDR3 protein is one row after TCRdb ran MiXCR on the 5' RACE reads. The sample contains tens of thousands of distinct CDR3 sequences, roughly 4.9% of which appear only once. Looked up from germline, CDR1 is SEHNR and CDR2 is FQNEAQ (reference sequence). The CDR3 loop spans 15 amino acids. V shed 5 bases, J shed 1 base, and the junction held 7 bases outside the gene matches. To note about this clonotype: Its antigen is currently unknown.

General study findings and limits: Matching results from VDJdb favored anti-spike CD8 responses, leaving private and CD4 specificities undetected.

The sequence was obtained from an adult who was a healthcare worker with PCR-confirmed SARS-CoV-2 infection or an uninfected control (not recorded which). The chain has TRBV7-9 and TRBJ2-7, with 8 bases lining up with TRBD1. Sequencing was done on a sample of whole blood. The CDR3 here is CASSPRQGPSYEQYF. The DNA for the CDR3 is TGTGCCAGCAGCCCTAGACAGGGGCCGTCCTACGAGCAGTACTTC. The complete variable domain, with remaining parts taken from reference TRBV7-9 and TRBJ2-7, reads DTGVSQNPRHKITKRGQNVTFRCDPISEHNRLYWYRQTLGQGPEFLTYFQNEAQLEKSRLLSDRFSAERPKGSFSTLEIQRTEQGDSAMYLCASSPRQGPSYEQYFGPGTRLTVT.